Listed below are T cell receptor beta chains from one sample, sequenced in a study of shared clonotypes between healthy human individuals. Method: immunoSEQ multiplex PCR; TCRdb's copy keeps in-frame clones and lacks some. The data show about 2.3 million clones, 80% to 95% seen once. Sequencing input: naive CD4+ T cells from PBMCs. These receptors all stem from a man between 18 and 29 years old in good health. Some clones in this sample may be carry-over from other donors' samples. CDR3s include the opening cysteine and the closing phenylalanine or tryptophan. A D gene is named only where the DNA matches it firmly. The listing skips clone size in some rows; elsewhere it reads once, few, many or a size class.

D	size	J	V	CDR3	DNA
NA	NA	TRBJ2-3	TRBV20-1	CSADTQYF	TGCAGTGCAGATACGCAGTATTTT
NA	NA	TRBJ2-1	TRBV5-1	CASSLELGAGGEQFF	TGCGCCAGCAGCTTGGAACTCGGGGCTGGAGGTGAGCAGTTCTTC
NA	NA	TRBJ1-1	TRBV7-8	CASSLWGTSGTEAFF	TGTGCCAGCAGCCTTTGGGGTACCTCGGGAACTGAAGCTTTCTTT
NA	NA	TRBJ2-6	TRBV2	CASSLEGGANVLTF	TGTGCCAGCAGTCTAGAGGGCGGGGCCAACGTCCTGACTTTC
TRBD2	NA	TRBJ2-1	TRBV2	CASGPSGQQFF	TGTGCCAGCGGTCCTAGCGGGCAGCAGTTCTTC
NA	NA	TRBJ2-2	TRBV5-4	CASSLGMGFRTGELFF	TGTGCCAGCAGCTTGGGAATGGGTTTTAGGACCGGGGAGCTGTTTTTT
TRBD1	NA	TRBJ1-2	TRBV27	CASRSGTGVSYTF	TGTGCCAGCAGATCCGGGACAGGGGTCTCCTACACCTTC
NA	NA	TRBJ2-5	TRBV10-2	CASRGPGEETQYF	TGCGCCAGCAGGGGTCCAGGGGAAGAGACCCAGTACTTC
NA	once	TRBJ1-5	TRBV18	CASSPGGGNQPQHF	TGTGCCAGCTCACCCGGGGGAGGGAATCAGCCCCAGCATTTT
NA	few	TRBJ2-2	TRBV5-4	CASSGNATNTGELFF	TGTGCCAGCAGTGGGAACGCCACGAACACCGGGGAGCTGTTTTTT
TRBD2	NA	TRBJ2-7	TRBV28	CASSLHEFSGRPEQYF	TGTGCCAGCAGTTTACACGAGTTTAGCGGGAGACCCGAGCAGTACTTC
NA	NA	TRBJ1-4	TRBV7-9	CASSVSGGGAGEKLFF	TGTGCCAGCAGCGTTTCAGGCGGGGGCGCGGGGGAAAAACTGTTTTTT
TRBD2	NA	TRBJ2-7	TRBV28	CASRPLAGVYEQYF	TGTGCCAGCAGACCACTAGCGGGAGTCTACGAGCAGTACTTC
NA	NA	TRBJ1-4	TRBV5-6	CASSFKGTSNEKLFF	TGTGCCAGCAGCTTTAAAGGGACATCTAATGAAAAACTGTTTTTT
NA	NA	TRBJ1-1	TRBV5-1	CASSFAAGTPNTEAFF	TGCGCCAGCAGCTTTGCGGCAGGGACACCGAACACTGAAGCTTTCTTT
TRBD1	once	TRBJ2-1	TRBV5-6	CASSLPGQGRNEQFF	TGTGCCAGCAGCTTGCCGGGACAGGGAAGGAATGAGCAGTTCTTC